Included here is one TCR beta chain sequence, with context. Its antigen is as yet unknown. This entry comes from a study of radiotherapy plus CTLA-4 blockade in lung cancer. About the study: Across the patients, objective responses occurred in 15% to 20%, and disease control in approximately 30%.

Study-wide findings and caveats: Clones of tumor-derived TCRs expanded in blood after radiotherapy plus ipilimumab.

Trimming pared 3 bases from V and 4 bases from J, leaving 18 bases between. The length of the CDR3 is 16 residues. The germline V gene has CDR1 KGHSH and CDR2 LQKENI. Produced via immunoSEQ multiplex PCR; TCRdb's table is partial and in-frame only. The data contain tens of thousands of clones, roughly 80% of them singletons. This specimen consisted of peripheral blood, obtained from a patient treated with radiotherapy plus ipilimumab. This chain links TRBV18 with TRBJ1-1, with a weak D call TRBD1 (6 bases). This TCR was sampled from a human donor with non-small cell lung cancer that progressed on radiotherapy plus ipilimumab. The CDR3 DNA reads TGTGCCAGCTCACCGTGGGACACCGTGGGGGGCACTGAAGCTTTCTTT. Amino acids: CASSPWDTVGGTEAFF.